A single sample gave rise to the 9 T cell receptor beta chains below, sequenced in a study of cytomegalovirus exposure and HLA in healthy donors. PCR involved 60 Vbeta and 13 Jbeta primers. The table came from immunoSEQ multiplex PCR; TCRdb's copy has only in-frame clones and leaves some out. The table lists roughly 120,000 clones, 70% to 80% of them singletons, with roughly 15% in the top ten. The sample taken for sequencing was PBMCs. Every receptor here comes from a man aged 50-59 years in good health and CMV-seropositive.

This chain connects TRBV7-2 to TRBJ1-1, with a weak D call TRBD1 (5 bases). The CDR3 runs 13 residues. Germline V lookup: CDR1 SGHTA, CDR2 FQGNSA. V gave up 4 bases and J gave up 3 bases, with 9 bases separating them. CDR3 region: CASSSDRYTEAFF. The DNA of the CDR3 is TGTGCCAGCAGCTCCGACAGATACACTGAAGCTTTCTTT.

V usage is TRBV19 and J usage is TRBJ1-2; a possible D gene is TRBD1 (6 bases). V was trimmed by 3 bases and J by 8 bases, leaving 19 bases between them. The CDR3 loop spans 15 amino acids. The germline V gene has CDR1 LNHDA and CDR2 SQIVND (reference sequence). The CDR3: CASSMRQGQGRGYTF. CDR3 DNA sequence: TGTGCCAGTAGTATGCGGCAGGGGCAAGGTCGCGGCTACACCTTC. The whole variable domain, filled in from reference TRBV19 and TRBJ1-2, reads DGGITQSPKYLFRKEGQNVTLSCEQNLNHDAMYWYRQDPGQGLRLIYYSQIVNDFQKGDIAEGYSVSREKKESFPLTVTSAQKNPTAFYLCASSMRQGQGRGYTFGSGTRLTVV.

V and J are TRBV6-6 and TRBJ2-1; D gene ambiguous. CDR3 length: 13 residues. V lost 4 bases, J lost 7 bases, and 11 bases lay in between. From germline, CDR1 is MNHNY and CDR2 SVGAGI (reference sequence). CDR3 residues: CASSFRLQNEQFF. The CDR3 DNA reads as TGTGCCAGCAGTTTCCGACTCCAGAATGAGCAGTTCTTC.

The CDR3 nucleotides read TGCGCCAGCAGCCAGTCTAATCGAGGGGGCTACACCTTC. Protein product: CASSQSNRGGYTF. The chain has TRBV4-3 and TRBJ1-2, with D uncertain. The CDR3 is 13 residues long. Germline CDR1 reads LGHNA; CDR2 reads YSLEER. V shed 3 bases and J shed 8 bases, with 13 bases lying between them.

The rearrangement joins TRBV4-2 to TRBJ1-5; 7 nucleotides line up with TRBD1. Germline loops: CDR1 LGHNA, CDR2 YNFKEQ. The CDR3 covers 15 residues. The junction had 6 bases not matched to a gene; V was cut back by 3 bases and J by 4 bases. The CDR3 spells CASSQTGQPNQPQHF. For the CDR3, the DNA is TGTGCCAGCAGCCAGACGGGACAGCCTAATCAGCCCCAGCATTTT.

This clone came up a few times. The V and J genes are TRBV23-1 and TRBJ2-5; D is perhaps TRBD1 (7 bases). TRBV23-1 falls under the ORF class, with uncertain function. The CDR3 totals 23 residues. Deletions cut 0 bases from V and 5 bases from J, with 37 bases between. The CDR3 loop is CASSQSSTWTLGDRRGRRETQYF. For the CDR3, the DNA is TGCGCCAGCAGTCAATCGAGCACATGGACGTTAGGGGATAGGAGGGGGCGCCGGGAGACCCAGTACTTC.

The rearrangement links TRBV29-1 to TRBJ2-1, with 7 bases fitting TRBD2. CDR1 is SQVTM, CDR2 ANQGSEA, per germline. The CDR3 is 14 amino acids. J gave up 0 bases and V 3 bases, and 2 bases lay outside the gene matches. The CDR3 region is CSVEGGGSYNEQFF. The CDR3 DNA reads as TGCAGCGTTGAGGGGGGGGGCTCCTACAATGAGCAGTTCTTC.

The chain uses TRBV7-9 and TRBJ2-7, with 9 bases fitting TRBD2. Germline CDR1 is SEHNR and CDR2 is FQNEAQ (reference sequence). Trimming removed 5 bases from V and 4 bases from J; junction bases left unmatched: 6. CDR3 length: 14 amino acids. The CDR3 DNA sequence: TGTGCCAGCAGCGTTAGCGGGGGAGGATACGAGCAGTACTTC. Translated, it gives CASSVSGGGYEQYF.

V usage is TRBV23-1 and J usage is TRBJ1-2; no reliable D call. TRBV23-1 is filed as an ORF, its function uncertain. The CDR3 consists of 14 residues. V was shortened by 3 bases and J by 1 base, with 9 bases between the two germline ends. CDR3 region: CASSQHSLNYGYTF. The CDR3 DNA reads TGCGCCAGCAGTCAGCACAGCCTTAACTATGGCTACACCTTC.